This T cell receptor beta chain was identified in a study of T-cell memory formation after mild COVID-19. Study-wide results and limits: Cross-reactive memory apparently joined, as some responding clones appeared in pre-infection memory. Clones that shrank (day 15 to 85) were balanced CD4/CD8, whereas later expanders leaned CD4+. Among CD4+ contracting clones, most were CM and EM, and CD8+ ones EMRA.

CDR3 length equals 13 residues. Trimming took off 6 bases at V and 6 bases at J, with 15 bases between the two ends. Germline CDR1 and CDR2: MNHEY and SVGAGI. TCR alpha and TCR beta cDNA libraries carrying sample barcodes and UMIs were produced by 5'RACE using constant-segment primers. TCRdb recomputed calls from the 5' RACE reads with MiXCR, one row per CDR3 protein. The sample consists of some 350,000 distinct CDR3 sequences, roughly 13% of them appearing once. This clonotype was counted between two and nine times. The target antigen is unknown. Sequenced input: PBMCs or a T cell subset sorted from them (not recorded which). The V and J genes are TRBV6-5 and TRBJ2-7; D may correspond to TRBD1 or TRBD2 (5 bases each). The TCR originated in a man younger than 30 who had mild COVID-19 (a few samples of this study predate the infection). Cell type and time point are not known. The CDR3 DNA sequence: TGTGCCAGCAGGATGGGGGTACGGGGCGAGCAGTACTTC. This encodes CASRMGVRGEQYF.